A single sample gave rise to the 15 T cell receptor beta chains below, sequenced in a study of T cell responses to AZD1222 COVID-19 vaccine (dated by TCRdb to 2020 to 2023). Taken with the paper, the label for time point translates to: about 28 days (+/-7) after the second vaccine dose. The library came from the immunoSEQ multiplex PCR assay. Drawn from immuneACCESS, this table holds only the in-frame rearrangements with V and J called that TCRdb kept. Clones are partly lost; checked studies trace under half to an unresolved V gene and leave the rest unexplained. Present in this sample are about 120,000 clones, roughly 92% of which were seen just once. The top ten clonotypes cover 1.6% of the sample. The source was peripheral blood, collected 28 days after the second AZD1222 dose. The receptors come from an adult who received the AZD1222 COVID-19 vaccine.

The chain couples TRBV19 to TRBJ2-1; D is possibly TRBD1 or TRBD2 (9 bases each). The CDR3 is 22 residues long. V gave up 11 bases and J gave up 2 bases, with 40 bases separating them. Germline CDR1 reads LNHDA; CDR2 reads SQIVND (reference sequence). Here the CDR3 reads CAGPKPRGTGRELAGPYNEQFF. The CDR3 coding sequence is TGTGCCGGCCCAAAGCCCCGTGGGACAGGGAGGGAACTAGCGGGCCCCTACAATGAGCAGTTCTTC.

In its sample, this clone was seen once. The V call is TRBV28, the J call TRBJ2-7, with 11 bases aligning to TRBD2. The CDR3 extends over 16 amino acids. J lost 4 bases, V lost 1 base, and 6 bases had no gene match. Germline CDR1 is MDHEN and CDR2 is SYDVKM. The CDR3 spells CASSLFGTSGLYEQYF. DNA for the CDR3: TGTGCCAGCAGTTTATTTGGGACTAGCGGACTTTACGAGCAGTACTTC.

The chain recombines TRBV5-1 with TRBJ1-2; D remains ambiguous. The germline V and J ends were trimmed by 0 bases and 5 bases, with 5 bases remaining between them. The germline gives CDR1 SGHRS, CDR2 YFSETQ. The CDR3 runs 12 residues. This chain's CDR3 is CASSLEGYGYTF. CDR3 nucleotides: TGCGCCAGCAGCTTGGAGGGTTATGGCTACACCTTC.

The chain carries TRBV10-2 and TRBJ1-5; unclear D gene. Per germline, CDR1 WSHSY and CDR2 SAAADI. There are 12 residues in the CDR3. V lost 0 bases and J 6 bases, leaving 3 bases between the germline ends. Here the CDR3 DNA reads TGCGCCAGCAGTGAGTCTGGTCAGCCCCAGCATTTT. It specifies CASSESGQPQHF.

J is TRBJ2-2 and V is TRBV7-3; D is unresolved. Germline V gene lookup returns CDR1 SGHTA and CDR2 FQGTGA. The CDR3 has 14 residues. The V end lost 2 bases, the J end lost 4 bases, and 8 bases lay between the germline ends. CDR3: CASSLRGGTGELFF. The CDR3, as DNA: TGTGCCAGCAGCTTACGAGGTGGCACCGGGGAGCTGTTTTTT. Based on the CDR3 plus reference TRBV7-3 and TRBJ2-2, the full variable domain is GAGVSQTPSNKVTEKGKYVELRCDPISGHTALYWYRQSLGQGPEFLIYFQGTGAADDSGLPNDRFFAVRPEGSVSTLKIQRTERGDSAVYLCASSLRGGTGELFFGEGSRLTVL.

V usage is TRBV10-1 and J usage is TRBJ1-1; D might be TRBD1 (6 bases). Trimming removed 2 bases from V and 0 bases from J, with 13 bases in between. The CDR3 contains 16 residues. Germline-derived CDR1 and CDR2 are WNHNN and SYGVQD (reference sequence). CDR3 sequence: CASSETIGGLNTEAFF. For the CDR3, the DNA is TGCGCCAGCAGTGAGACAATCGGGGGCTTGAACACTGAAGCTTTCTTT.

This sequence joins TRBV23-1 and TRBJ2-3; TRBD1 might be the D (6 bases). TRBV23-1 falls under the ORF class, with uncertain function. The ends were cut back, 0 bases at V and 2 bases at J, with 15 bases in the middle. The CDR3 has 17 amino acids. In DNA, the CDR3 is TGCGCCAGCAGTCAATCCCCCCAGGGGCCTGACACAGATACGCAGTATTTT. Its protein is CASSQSPQGPDTDTQYF.

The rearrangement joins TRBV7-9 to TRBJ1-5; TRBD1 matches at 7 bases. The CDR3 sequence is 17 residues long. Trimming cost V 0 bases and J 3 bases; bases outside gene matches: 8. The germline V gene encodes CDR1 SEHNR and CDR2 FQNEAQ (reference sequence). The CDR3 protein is CASSLARGRGHNQPQHF. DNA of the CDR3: TGTGCCAGCAGCTTAGCGCGGGGAAGGGGGCACAATCAGCCCCAGCATTTT.

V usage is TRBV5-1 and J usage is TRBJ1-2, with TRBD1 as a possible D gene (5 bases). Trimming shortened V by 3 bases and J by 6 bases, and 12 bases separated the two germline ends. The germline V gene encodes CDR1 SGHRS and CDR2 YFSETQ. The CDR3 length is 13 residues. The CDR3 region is CASSSQGEDGYTF. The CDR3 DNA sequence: TGCGCCAGCAGCTCGCAGGGTGAGGATGGCTACACCTTC.

The CDR3 loop is CASSLSGGNGYTF. The DNA for the CDR3 is TGTGCCAGCAGTTTGTCAGGGGGCAATGGCTACACCTTC. The genes are TRBV28 and TRBJ1-2; 8 nucleotides line up with TRBD1. Germline V gene data show CDR1 as MDHEN and CDR2 as SYDVKM. There are 13 residues in the CDR3. V dropped 3 bases and J dropped 6; count of bases not matched to a gene: 3.

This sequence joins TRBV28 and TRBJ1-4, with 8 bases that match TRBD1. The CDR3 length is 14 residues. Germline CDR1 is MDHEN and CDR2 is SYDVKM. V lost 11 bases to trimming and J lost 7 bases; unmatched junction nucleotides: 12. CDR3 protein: CAGRKQGEGEKLFF. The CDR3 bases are TGTGCCGGGAGAAAACAGGGGGAGGGTGAAAAACTGTTTTTT.

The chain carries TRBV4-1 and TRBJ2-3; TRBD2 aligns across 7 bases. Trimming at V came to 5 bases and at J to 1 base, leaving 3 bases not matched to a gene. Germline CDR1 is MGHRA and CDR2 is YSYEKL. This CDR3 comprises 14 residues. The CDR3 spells CASSSTSGTDTQYF. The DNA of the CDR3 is TGCGCCAGCAGCTCCACTAGCGGCACAGATACGCAGTATTTT.

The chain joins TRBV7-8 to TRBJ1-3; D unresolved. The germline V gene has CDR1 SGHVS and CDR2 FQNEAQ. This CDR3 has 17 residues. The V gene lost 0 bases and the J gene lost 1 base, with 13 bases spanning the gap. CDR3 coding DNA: TGTGCCAGCAGCTTAGCGCCTGAAGGACGGTCTGGAAACACCATATATTTT. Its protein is CASSLAPEGRSGNTIYF. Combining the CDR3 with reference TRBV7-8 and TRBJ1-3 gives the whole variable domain GAGVSQSPRYKVAKRGQDVALRCDPISGHVSLFWYQQALGQGPEFLTYFQNEAQLDKSGLPSDRFFAERPEGSVSTLKIQRTQQEDSAVYLCASSLAPEGRSGNTIYFGEGSWLTVV.

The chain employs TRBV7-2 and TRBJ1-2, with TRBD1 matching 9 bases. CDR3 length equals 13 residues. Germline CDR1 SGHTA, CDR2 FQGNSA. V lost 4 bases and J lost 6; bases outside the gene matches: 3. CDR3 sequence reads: CASSSGQGNGYTF. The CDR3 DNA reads TGTGCCAGCAGCTCGGGACAGGGCAATGGCTACACCTTC.

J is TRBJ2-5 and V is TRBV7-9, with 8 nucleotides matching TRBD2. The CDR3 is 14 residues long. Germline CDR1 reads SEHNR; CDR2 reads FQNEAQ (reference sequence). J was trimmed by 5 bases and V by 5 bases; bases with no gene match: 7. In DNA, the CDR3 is TGTGCCAGCAGCCCCGGGGGGGCCTGGGAGACCCAGTACTTC. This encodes CASSPGGAWETQYF.